This T cell receptor (beta chain) stems from a study of cytomegalovirus exposure and HLA in healthy donors (dated 2017 in TCRdb). About the investigation overall: An earlier analysis of roughly 610 of the donors reported approximately 280 Gb of sequence data and 90 million to 120 million unique TCR beta sequences obtained from around 190 million T cells. A later genetic analysis used genome-wide SNP genotypes for 398 of the 666 donors, treating that subset as a discovery cohort. Every repertoire in the discovery cohort had been generated on one and the same sequencing platform. An earlier analysis of around 640 of the donors used high-throughput TCR beta sequencing to judge whether each TCR beta V gene segment behaved as functional or pseudogenic. Among the roughly 390 genotyped donors, roughly 80% belonged to the genetic ancestry cluster associated with self-reported Caucasian donors. The aim of the study was to test whether cataloging public T cell receptors could identify signatures of past pathogen exposure. Donor age, sex, ethnicity and CMV serostatus were compiled alongside the repertoire data. The later analysis used no new phenotypic data to find candidate immune exposures, relying instead on TCR beta sequences and their occurrence across donors. Approximately 310 gigabases of sequencing data and 75 million to 85 million unique TCR sequences made up an early release that covered about 640 HLA-typed donors. About 5 DR-DQ haplotypes were handled as single units for association and clustering, since linkage in the cohort was strong. In a later analysis, previously published TCR beta repertoires from about 670 donors were re-analyzed and high-resolution HLA genotyping was added so that TCR occurrence patterns could be studied. Across about 370 genotyped donors of the cohort, an average of roughly 250,000 unique TCR beta nucleotide sequences per donor were sequenced, and 15% to 20% of those sequences were non-productive. Using immunosequencing, the study profiled T cell repertoires from fewer than 700 subjects and related those repertoires to cytomegalovirus serostatus. The study combined high-throughput TCR immunosequencing, statistical association of individual TCRs with disease status, and machine learning to predict cytomegalovirus infection status. Both class I and class II loci were covered by HLA typing, at four-digit resolution. The number of typed donors differed by locus: roughly 620-630 for A, B, C, DRB1 and DQB1; approximately 530 for DQA1; approximately 610 for DPA1; and roughly 470 for DPB1. Along with the approximately 650-subject first cohort, a separate validation cohort of around 120 different subjects was used.

Overall study outcomes, separate from this receptor: Some 15 rarely observed V segments, including chromosome 9 orphons, were excluded from the earlier analysis of several hundred of the donors because counts were too low. In a later analysis, several top co-occurrence clusters were reported to appear linked to parvovirus B19, influenza, CMV and Epstein-Barr virus. A total of 150 to 200 TCR beta chains were listed by the study as associated with cytomegalovirus. According to a later genetic analysis, donors in an Asian-associated ancestry cluster had fewer N-insertions in productive TCRs than the approximately 630-donor mean. A later genetic analysis associated a missense DCLRE1C variant with V-gene and J-gene trimming of TCR beta chains, and an independent cohort replicated the association. A further reported finding was that TCR beta sequences accurately predicted the HLA-A and HLA-B alleles for most subjects in the first cohort. It was suggested by the authors that the approach could potentially be generalized to other disease states and immunological phenotypes. Three of the identified cytomegalovirus-associated TCR beta chains were confirmed in vitro to be specific for cytomegalovirus antigens. This cohort had only TCR beta chains sequenced, and the lack of alpha or paired-chain data limited which features could be detected. A cluster of highly shared sequence variants was judged likely to be a technical artifact of the sequencing pipeline. In a later analysis, most CMV-associated TCR beta chains were found to appear HLA-restricted, with HLA associations seemingly driven largely by CMV exposure. The 87-base-pair reads could not distinguish some IMGT-functional V segments, including TRBV6-2 and TRBV6-3, so those segments were excluded. In a later analysis, HLA-associated TCR beta chains showed more clonal expansion and lower generation probabilities than non-associated chains that were equally common. Linkage disequilibrium might explain the correlated functional status among segregating V segments, but an unknown experimental factor could not be excluded. An earlier analysis of several hundred of the donors showed that most TCR beta V segments appeared in productive rearrangements either about 87% or about 30% of the time, which broadly matched IMGT annotations. Immune exposure information for the cohort was limited to CMV serostatus. Most TCR sequences were seen in very few donors, while some public TCRs were found in many individuals. When HLA alleles, especially DR and DQ, strongly co-occurred, TCR associations were difficult to assign to individual alleles. In both the original and validation cohorts, the classifier was reported to diagnose cytomegalovirus status with high specificity and sensitivity. Presence/absence analyses assumed roughly uniform sequencing depth across donors, an assumption that may not hold. In a later analysis, the rate of TCR association differed among HLA loci, with DRB1 alleles having the most associated TCRs and HLA-C alleles having the fewest. In a later analysis, some 17,000 TCR beta sequences were associated with specific HLA alleles at a false discovery rate of 0.05. HLA typing was unavailable for some donors at each locus, so association tests used only the typed subset.

From its cysteine to its phenylalanine, the CDR3 spans 15 amino acids. CDR3 DNA is the only sequence kept; it has 45 bases, read in frame from the first base. V is shortened by 5 bases, J by 5 bases, and the region joining them spans 15 bases. CDR1 and CDR2 (MNHEY, SVGAGI) derive from the germline V gene. In the case of this clone: Its specific antigen is unknown. Nothing much larger sits one base from this clone, and base qualities are not available.

The cohort consisted of some 730 healthy bone marrow donors. All cohort members were sampled while nominally healthy, although unrecorded immune exposures were likely present. The donor was CMV seropositive and was included in the group of 289 seropositive cohort members. Every donor gave a peripheral blood sample, and the peripheral blood mononuclear cells from that sample were used for TCR beta sequencing. Genomic DNA extraction from the blood cell samples was performed with the Qiagen DNeasy Blood Extraction Kit. Libraries were built with the immunoSEQ multiplex PCR assay. A mixture of 60 forward primers for TCR Vbeta segments and 13 reverse primers for TCR Jbeta segments was used in the multiplex PCR. The CDR3 region of rearranged TCR beta genes was amplified from genomic DNA by a multiplex PCR assay. The Illumina HiSeq System was used to sequence the amplified TCR beta libraries as 87-base-pair reads. The original methods were these. A later analysis counted about 76 million unique TCR beta chains across the 690 or so repertoires, and 9.5 million to 11 million of these chains were shared by at least two donors. Raw reads were error-corrected and collapsed into unique sequences by a nearest-neighbor algorithm in which closely related sequences were merged to remove PCR and sequencing errors. To assign V, D and J gene segments, CDR3 sequences were aligned to IMGT reference sequences. For a sequence to be retained, a match of at least six nucleotides was required to both a V gene segment and a J gene segment. A rearrangement was called productive if the CDR3 had no stop codons and remained in frame with V and J, and every other rearrangement was called non-productive. CDR3 was defined by IMGT convention, running from the second conserved V-encoded cysteine to the conserved J-encoded phenylalanine. Sequences without an unambiguous match to a single V gene segment were excluded from the earlier analysis of several hundred of the donors. An earlier analysis of 587 of the donors classified V segments as functional when productive rearrangements were above 56.7% and as segregating when the standard deviation between donors was above 5%. A statistical classification framework was developed to diagnose cytomegalovirus status using the catalog of TCR beta chain sequences. A later analysis assigned V and J genes by comparing TCR nucleotide sequences with IMGT/GENE-DB human TR gene sequences. In a later analysis, CDR3 sequences and most-parsimonious VDJ recombination scenarios were assigned using the TCRdist pipeline. A later analysis defined each TCR beta chain by its CDR3 amino acid sequence plus V-gene family, and excluded reads lacking a unique V-gene family. As a way to deal with suspected cross-contamination and a sequencing artifact, a later analysis dropped 592 nucleotide sequences that were highly shared and had low generation probability. In a later analysis, a clonal expansion index for each public chain was calculated from normalized within-repertoire ranks of inferred template counts. In a later analysis, generation probabilities were computed with a VDJ recombination model fitted to out-of-frame rearrangements, and the resulting probabilities were checked against IGoR. A later analysis scored TCR-TCR, TCR-HLA and TCR-CMV co-occurrence with hypergeometric tests, applying a repertoire-size bias correction to TCR pairs. False discovery rates were estimated in a later analysis by permuting HLA or CMV assignments 20 times. In a later analysis, co-occurring TCRs were grouped using DBSCAN, with TCRdist sequence similarity added in when clustering inside HLA-allele-positive subsets. Co-occurrence clustering excluded repertoires with fewer than 30,000 or more than 120,000 public chains, plus five with anomalous nucleotide sharing. TCRdb provides this immuneACCESS table in a form limited to in-frame rearrangements. Some clones are lacking; in checked studies, under half of them reflect an unresolved V gene, and why the rest are absent is not known. V and J calls and clone size are as listed in that table; D and trimming were resolved from the DNA. Recorded for this sample are some 87,000 clones; roughly 58% of them occurred a single time. The ten most abundant clones make up 4.5% to 5.5% of the sample.

The material sequenced was PBMCs. Recombination joined TRBV6-5 with TRBJ1-4, and possibly TRBD1, on 6 matching bases. The TCR originated in a woman aged 30 to 39 in good health and CMV-seropositive. The DNA sequence follows: TGTGCCAGCAGTACCTTTAGGGGGGGGAATGAAAAACTGTTTTTT. This encodes CASSTFRGGNEKLFF.